The 24 T cell receptor beta chains below come from one sample, sequenced in a study of T cell clonality in common variable immunodeficiency. Study-wide points: Fewer deletions and N-nucleotide insertions were reportedly seen in common variable immunodeficiency TCR beta sequences.

Clones were sequenced by immunoSEQ multiplex PCR, and TCRdb holds only the in-frame ones, with some missing. Listed here are about 30,000 clones without any singletons, the top ten holding more than 4.5%. These receptors have no identified antigens. What was sequenced was peripheral blood mononuclear cells. These receptors were collected from a human donor with common variable immunodeficiency.

This clone was seen only a few times. The CDR3 goes on 3 residues after the read ends, and that part is filled in from the germline J gene. The chain has TRBV7-9 and TRBJ2-7; 7 bases are a match to TRBD1. V shed 9 bases, J shed 1 base, and the junction held 3 bases outside the gene matches. The CDR3 is made up of 12 amino acids. CDR1 is SEHNR and CDR2 is FQNEAQ in the germline V gene (reference sequence). CDR3 amino acids: CASEGQSYEQYF. The DNA read from the CDR3 is TGTGCCAGTGAGGGACAGTCCTACGAG.

This clone turned up a few times. The read is 3 residues too short to cover the CDR3 end, so that end is filled in from the germline J gene. The chain carries TRBV20-1 and TRBJ1-6; D is ambiguous. The germline gives CDR1 DFQATT, CDR2 SNEGSKA (reference sequence). The CDR3 has 13 residues. With 3 bases removed from V and 7 bases from J, the gap between germline ends came to 10 bases. CDR3 DNA (partial): TGCAGTGCTAGTTCGCAGATGAATTCACCC. Protein sequence: CSASSQMNSP. In full, the CDR3 is CSASSQMNSPLHF.

This clone occurred a few times. The read stops 3 residues short of the end of the CDR3; the missing end is completed from the germline J gene. The sample contains more than one DNA sequence encoding this CDR3. This rearrangement joins TRBV2 to TRBJ1-1; possible D gene TRBD1, 5 bases. Trimming pared 3 bases from V and 4 bases from J, leaving 12 bases between. The CDR3 is 14 amino acids. Per germline, CDR1 SNHLY and CDR2 FYNNEI. Incomplete CDR3 DNA: TGTGCCAGCAGTGAGCGTACAGGAGCCACTGAA. Protein product: CASSERTGATE. The entire CDR3 reads CASSERTGATEAFF.

CDR3 DNA, as far as it was read: TGCAGTGCTAAGAACTCAGGGTTTTTTGAA. Translated: CSAKNSGFFE. In full, the CDR3 is CSAKNSGFFEAFF. J is TRBJ1-1 and V is TRBV20-1; a possible D gene is TRBD1 (5 bases). The read terminates 3 residues before the CDR3 end, so the remaining end is supplied by the germline J gene. The CDR3 has 13 residues. Germline V gives CDR1 DFQATT, CDR2 SNEGSKA (reference sequence). Trimming removed 4 bases at V and 7 bases at J, with 16 bases between.

In the case of this clone: The read terminates 3 residues before the CDR3 end, so the remaining end is supplied by the germline J gene. The chain joins TRBV19 to TRBJ2-5; the match to TRBD1 covers 7 bases. V gave up 5 bases and J gave up 4 bases; unmatched junction bases: 16. CDR3 length equals 17 residues. In germline, CDR1 is LNHDA, CDR2 SQIVND (reference sequence). The DNA read from the CDR3 is TGTGCCAGTAGTGGGCGACCGGGACAGAGGGCCACAGAGACC. Encoded protein: CASSGRPGQRATET. The entire CDR3 is CASSGRPGQRATETQYF.

This clone has a count of ten or more. The read finishes 3 residues shy of the CDR3 end, and the germline J gene is used to complete it. The chain links TRBV7-2 to TRBJ1-2; 7 positions agree with TRBD1. The CDR3 extends over 15 amino acids. The ends lost 5 bases at V and 7 bases at J; junction bases unmatched: 13. Germline V CDR1 and CDR2: SGHTA, FQGNSA. The sequenced CDR3 bases are TGTGCCAGCAGCCCGCGACAGGGTCGTAGGATTGGC. Its protein product is CASSPRQGRRIG. The full CDR3 protein is CASSPRQGRRIGYTF.

There are a few counts of this clone. The DNA ends 3 residues before the CDR3 does, and the rest of the CDR3 is filled in from the germline J gene. V gene TRBV19 combines with J gene TRBJ1-2, with 8 bases aligning to TRBD1. Germline CDR1 and CDR2: LNHDA and SQIVND (reference sequence). With 7 bases clipped from V and 4 bases from J, the junction kept 5 bases outside the gene matches. The CDR3 totals 13 residues. The CDR3 sequence: CASTAGGSYGYTF. CDR3 DNA, as far as it was read: TGTGCCAGTACAGCAGGGGGCTCCTATGGC.

This clone was observed at least ten times. Read data end 3 residues before the CDR3 end; the end is taken from the germline J gene. The genes are TRBV7-9 and TRBJ1-1; D gene ambiguous. Germline V gene data show CDR1 as SEHNR and CDR2 as FQNEAQ (reference sequence). The CDR3 consists of 13 residues. This chain's CDR3 is CASSLVSTPGAFF. CDR3 bases read: TGTGCCAGCAGCTTAGTGTCCACACCTGGT.

With regard to this clone: The read terminates 3 residues before the CDR3 end, so the remaining end is supplied by the germline J gene. This chain uses TRBV2 with TRBJ1-1; TRBD1 might be the D (5 bases). Trimming cost V 4 bases and J 0 bases, with 12 bases left between them. Germline V gene lookup returns CDR1 SNHLY and CDR2 FYNNEI. This CDR3 comprises 15 residues. This CDR3 is CASSARESMNTEAFF. CDR3 DNA (partial): TGTGCCAGCAGTGCCAGGGAGAGCATGAACACTGAA.

This clone was found a few times. The read halts 3 residues ahead of the CDR3 end, with the missing end drawn from the germline J gene. The V gene is TRBV18, the J gene TRBJ1-1; D remains ambiguous. Germline CDR1 KGHSH, CDR2 LQKENI. The V and J ends lost 8 bases and 2 bases respectively, with 9 bases between them. This CDR3 has 12 residues. CDR3 protein: CASKQINTEAFF. The CDR3 bases that were read are TGTGCCAGCAAACAGATCAACACTGAA.

This clone was seen repeatedly, ten times or more. The read falls 3 residues short of the CDR3 end, and the missing part is taken from the germline J gene. The gene calls are TRBV18 and TRBJ2-5; D may be TRBD1 (6 bases). The CDR3 sequence is 12 residues long. Trimming removed 3 bases at V and 5 bases at J, with 7 bases between. Per the germline V gene, CDR1 is KGHSH and CDR2 is LQKENI. The CDR3 reads CASSPQGETQYF. Partial CDR3 DNA: TGTGCCAGCTCACCCCAGGGGGAGACC.

As to this clone: The read ends 3 residues shy of where the CDR3 ends; the end is completed using the germline J gene. The chain recombines TRBV19 with TRBJ1-4; the D gene is possibly TRBD1 (6 bases). There are 16 residues in the CDR3. From germline, CDR1 is LNHDA and CDR2 SQIVND (reference sequence). V was trimmed by 6 bases and J by 3 bases, leaving 17 bases between them. The part of the CDR3 DNA that was read is TGTGCCAGTAGCCCGAGGGGGGGCCGGTCTAATGAAAAA. Translating gives CASSPRGGRSNEK. The CDR3 as a whole reads CASSPRGGRSNEKLFF.

The table lists this clone with a few counts. The CDR3 end lies 3 residues beyond the end of the read and is filled in from the germline J gene. V and J are TRBV19 and TRBJ1-5; tentatively, D is TRBD1 (6 bases). Germline assignment: CDR1 LNHDA and CDR2 SQIVND (reference sequence). The CDR3 contains 15 residues. The V gene lost 4 bases and the J gene lost 7 bases, with 17 bases spanning the gap. The DNA read from the CDR3 is TGTGCCAGTAGTACCCCGAAGGGGGTCCGGCAGCCC. It is translated as CASSTPKGVRQP. The entire CDR3 protein reads CASSTPKGVRQPQHF.

This clone came up many times. Sequencing ends 3 residues short of the CDR3 end; the germline J gene provides the rest. The chain couples TRBV20-1 to TRBJ2-3; the match to TRBD2 covers 9 bases. Germline lookup yields CDR1 DFQATT and CDR2 SNEGSKA (reference sequence). After removal of 0 bases from V and 4 bases from J, the junction contained 11 bases not matched to a gene. There are 17 residues in the CDR3. The DNA read from the CDR3 is TGCAGTGCTAGAGAAGTACGGGCTAGCGGGGACCCAGATACG. Encoded protein: CSAREVRASGDPDT. Given in full, the CDR3 is CSAREVRASGDPDTQYF.

Turning to this clone: The CDR3 extends 3 residues past the end of the read, so its final part is completed from the germline J gene. V usage is TRBV19 and J usage is TRBJ1-1; D not resolved. The CDR3 is 13 amino acids. CDR1 and CDR2 from the germline V gene are LNHDA and SQIVND (reference sequence). The CDR3 bases that were read are TGTGCCAGTAGATTCTTAAGGACTTCGGAA. Translating gives CASRFLRTSE. The whole CDR3 sequence is CASRFLRTSEAFF. Full variable domain (missing parts from reference TRBV19 and TRBJ1-1): DGGITQSPKYLFRKEGQNVTLSCEQNLNHDAMYWYRQDPGQGLRLIYYSQIVNDFQKGDIAEGYSVSREKKESFPLTVTSAQKNPTAFYLCASRFLRTSEAFFGQGTRLTVV.

In this sample, this clone turned up many times. The CDR3 bases that were read are TGTGCCAGCAGCTTGAGGCTAGGGGGAAGTGGCGAG. This translates into CASSLRLGGSGE. The entire CDR3 protein reads CASSLRLGGSGEQYF. V is TRBV5-4 and J is TRBJ2-7; tentatively, D is TRBD1 (6 bases). The read ends 3 residues early relative to the CDR3; the germline J gene fills the gap. The V end lost 1 base, the J end lost 6 bases, and 17 bases lay between the germline ends. Germline lookup yields CDR1 SGHNT and CDR2 YYREEE (reference sequence). The CDR3 is 15 residues long. Complete variable domain (other parts from reference TRBV5-4 and TRBJ2-7): ETGVTQSPTHLIKTRGQQVTLRCSSQSGHNTVSWYQQALGQGPQFIFQYYREEENGRGNFPPRFSGLQFPNYSSELNVNALELDDSALYLCASSLRLGGSGEQYFGPGTRLTVT.

This clone was seen repeatedly, ten times or more. The read comes to an end 3 residues before the CDR3 does, leaving the germline J gene to fill in the end. V usage is TRBV7-8 and J usage is TRBJ1-4; 7 nucleotides line up with TRBD1. In germline, CDR1 is SGHVS, CDR2 FQNEAQ. The CDR3 loop spans 12 amino acids. V was pared by 5 bases and J by 9 bases, with 3 bases of the junction left unmatched. CDR3 DNA (partial): TGTGCCAGCAGCAAGGGACAGCAAAAA. Its protein is CASSKGQQK. The whole CDR3 protein reads CASSKGQQKLFF. Drawing the rest from reference TRBV7-8 and TRBJ1-4, the complete variable domain is GAGVSQSPRYKVAKRGQDVALRCDPISGHVSLFWYQQALGQGPEFLTYFQNEAQLDKSGLPSDRFFAERPEGSVSTLKIQRTQQEDSAVYLCASSKGQQKLFFGSGTQLSVL.

This clone was seen repeatedly, ten times or more. At one end, the junction sequence differs from germline, possibly due to a read error. The CDR3 end is not reached by the read, which stops 3 residues before it; the germline J gene fills it in. The V gene is TRBV4-2, the J gene TRBJ2-3; D is unresolved. The CDR3 runs 13 residues. Germline V gives CDR1 LGHNA, CDR2 YNFKEQ. The DNA read from the CDR3 is TGCGCCAGCAGCCAAGAAAGTGCGAGTACG. It yields the protein CASSQESAST. The entire CDR3 is CASSQESASTQYF.

There are many counts of this clone. The read ends 3 residues before the CDR3 terminus; that terminus is restored from the germline J gene. The chain combines TRBV2 with TRBJ2-1; 10 nucleotides agree with TRBD1. The CDR3 is made up of 15 amino acids. Trimming removed 8 bases from V and 8 bases from J; junction bases left unmatched: 12. Per germline, CDR1 SNHLY and CDR2 FYNNEI. CDR3 sequence reads: CASEPWTGGLDEQFF. CDR3 DNA, as far as it was read: TGTGCCAGCGAGCCGTGGACAGGGGGGTTGGATGAG.

This clone was counted many times. Read sequence stops 3 residues before the CDR3 end, and the germline J gene provides the missing end. This sequence joins TRBV5-1 and TRBJ2-2, with D possibly being TRBD1 (5 bases). The CDR3 is made up of 15 amino acids. V shed 3 bases and J shed 2 bases, with 11 bases lying between them. Germline loops: CDR1 SGHRS, CDR2 YFSETQ. CDR3 DNA (partial): TGCGCCAGCAGCTCCCTGACAGAAAACACCGGGGAG. This sequence encodes CASSSLTENTGE. The complete CDR3 reads CASSSLTENTGELFF.

This clone was detected only a few times. The read comes to an end 3 residues before the CDR3 does, leaving the germline J gene to fill in the end. The chain combines TRBV30 with TRBJ2-5; 11 bases match TRBD1. The CDR3 extends over 15 amino acids. The V segment lost 5 bases and the J segment 7 bases; nucleotides outside the gene matches: 12. Per germline, CDR1 GTSNPN and CDR2 SVGIG (reference sequence). CDR3 bases read: TGTGCCTGGGGGGCCTGGACAGGGGGCAAGGCGACC. Translated, it gives CAWGAWTGGKAT. The entire CDR3 is CAWGAWTGGKATQYF.

The covered CDR3 bases are TGTGCCAGTAGTATAGTGGGGCAGGGGGCGTCCGCTAACTATGGC. Translation gives CASSIVGQGASANYG. In full, the CDR3 reads CASSIVGQGASANYGYTF. The chain is built from TRBV19 and TRBJ1-2; 8 bases line up with TRBD1. The read finishes 3 residues shy of the CDR3 end, and the germline J gene is used to complete it. This CDR3 is built from 18 residues. Per germline, CDR1 LNHDA and CDR2 SQIVND (reference sequence). V lost 1 base, J lost 0 bases, and 10 bases stayed unmatched.

This clone appeared many times. The read falls 3 residues short of the CDR3 end, and the missing part is taken from the germline J gene. V is TRBV5-1 and J is TRBJ1-2; maybe TRBD1 (6 bases). Trimming removed 4 bases from V and 5 bases from J, with 12 bases in between. The CDR3 has 13 residues. Germline CDR1 SGHRS, CDR2 YFSETQ. The CDR3 bases that were read are TGCGCCAGCAGCAGGGGGGGGGAGTATGGC. Protein: CASSRGGEYG. The complete CDR3 protein is CASSRGGEYGYTF.

In its sample, this clone was seen many times. The same CDR3 arises from other DNA sequences in this sample as well. The CDR3 loop is CASSLGLASDTQYF. Incomplete CDR3 DNA: TGTGCCAGCAGCTTAGGCCTGGCCTCAGATACG. The chain uses TRBV7-3 and TRBJ2-3; unclear D gene. The CDR3 end is not reached by the read, which stops 3 residues before it; the germline J gene fills it in. This CDR3 region has 14 residues. Trimming stripped 2 bases from V and 4 bases from J, with 10 bases between. Germline CDR1 SGHTA, CDR2 FQGTGA.